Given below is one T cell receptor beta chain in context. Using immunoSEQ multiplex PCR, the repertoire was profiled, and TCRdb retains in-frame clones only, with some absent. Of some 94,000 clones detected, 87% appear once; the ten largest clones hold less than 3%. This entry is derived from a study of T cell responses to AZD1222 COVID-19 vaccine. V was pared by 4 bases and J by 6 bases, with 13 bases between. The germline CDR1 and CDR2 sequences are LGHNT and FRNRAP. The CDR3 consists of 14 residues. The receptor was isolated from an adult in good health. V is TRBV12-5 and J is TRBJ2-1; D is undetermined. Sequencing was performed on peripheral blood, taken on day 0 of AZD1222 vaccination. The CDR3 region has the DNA TGTGCTAGTGGTTCCCCTTGGCGAACCAATGAGCAGTTCTTC. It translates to CASGSPWRTNEQFF.